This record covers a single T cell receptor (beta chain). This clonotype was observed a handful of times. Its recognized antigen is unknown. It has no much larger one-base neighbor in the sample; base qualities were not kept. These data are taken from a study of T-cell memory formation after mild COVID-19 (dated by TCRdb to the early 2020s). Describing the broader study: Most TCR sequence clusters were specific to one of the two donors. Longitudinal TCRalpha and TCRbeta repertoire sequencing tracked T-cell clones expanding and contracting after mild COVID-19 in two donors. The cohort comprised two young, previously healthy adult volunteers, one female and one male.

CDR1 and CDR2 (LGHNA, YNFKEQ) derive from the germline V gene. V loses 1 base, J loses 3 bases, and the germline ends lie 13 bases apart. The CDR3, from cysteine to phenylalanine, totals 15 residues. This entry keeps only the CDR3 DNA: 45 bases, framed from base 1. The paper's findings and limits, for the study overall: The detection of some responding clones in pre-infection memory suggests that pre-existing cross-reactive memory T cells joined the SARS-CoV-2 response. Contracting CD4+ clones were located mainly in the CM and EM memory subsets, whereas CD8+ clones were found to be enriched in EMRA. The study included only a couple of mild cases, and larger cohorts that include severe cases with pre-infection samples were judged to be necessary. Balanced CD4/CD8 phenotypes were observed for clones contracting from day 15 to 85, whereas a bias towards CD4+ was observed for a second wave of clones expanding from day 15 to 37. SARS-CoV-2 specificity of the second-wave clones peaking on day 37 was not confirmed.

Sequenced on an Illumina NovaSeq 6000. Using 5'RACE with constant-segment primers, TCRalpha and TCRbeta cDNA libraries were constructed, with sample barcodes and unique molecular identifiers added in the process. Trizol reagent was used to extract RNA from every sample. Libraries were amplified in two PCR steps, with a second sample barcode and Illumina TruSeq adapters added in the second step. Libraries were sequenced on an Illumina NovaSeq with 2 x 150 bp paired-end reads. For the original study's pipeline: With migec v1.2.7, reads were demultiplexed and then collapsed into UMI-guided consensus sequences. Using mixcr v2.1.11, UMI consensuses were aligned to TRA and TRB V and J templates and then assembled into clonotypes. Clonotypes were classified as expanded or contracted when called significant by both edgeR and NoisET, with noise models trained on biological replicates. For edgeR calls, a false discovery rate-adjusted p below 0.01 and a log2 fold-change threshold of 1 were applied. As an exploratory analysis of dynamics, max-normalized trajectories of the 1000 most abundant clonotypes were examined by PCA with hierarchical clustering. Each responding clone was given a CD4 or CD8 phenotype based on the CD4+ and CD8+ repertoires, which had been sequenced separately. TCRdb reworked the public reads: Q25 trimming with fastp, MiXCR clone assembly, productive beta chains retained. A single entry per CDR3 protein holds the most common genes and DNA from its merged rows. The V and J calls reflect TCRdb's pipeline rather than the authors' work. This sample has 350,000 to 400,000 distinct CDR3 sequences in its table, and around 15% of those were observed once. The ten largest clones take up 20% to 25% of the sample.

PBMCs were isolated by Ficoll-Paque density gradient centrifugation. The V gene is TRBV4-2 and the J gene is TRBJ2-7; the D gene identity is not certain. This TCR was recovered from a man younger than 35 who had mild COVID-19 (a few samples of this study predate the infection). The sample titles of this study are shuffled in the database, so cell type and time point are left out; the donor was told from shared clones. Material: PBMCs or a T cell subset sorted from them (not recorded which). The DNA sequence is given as TGTGCCAGCAGCCAAGTTCATGGGGAAGGCTACGAGCAGTACTTC. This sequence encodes CASSQVHGEGYEQYF.